A selection of T cell receptor beta chains follows, all from one sample in a study of blood T cell repertoires in COVID-19. Some clones are missing from TCRdb's copy, which holds only in-frame ones; the method was immunoSEQ multiplex PCR. The data hold roughly 91,000 clones, with approximately 80% observed a single time. Sequencing was done on a sample of peripheral blood. These receptors came from a man aged 70 or older with acute or convalescent COVID-19. Each CDR3 is given with its conserved first and last residue. Each record gives: D gene, J gene, V gene, clone size, CDR3 protein, CDR3 DNA. The D gene is left open where the match is weak. Not all rows give a size; the values are once, few, many and, for expanded clones, a class.

TRBD1	TRBJ1-1	TRBV3-1/TRBV3-2	-	CASSQSDRRGEAFF	TGTGCCAGCAGCCAGTCGGACAGGCGAGGTGAAGCTTTCTTT
TRBD2	TRBJ2-6	TRBV2	-	CASSEREGWGSNVLTF	TGTGCCAGCAGTGAAAGGGAGGGGTGGGGTTCCAACGTCCTGACTTTC
TRBD1	TRBJ2-7	TRBV28	-	CASSRTGGYEQYF	TGTGCCAGCAGCCGAACAGGGGGTTACGAGCAGTACTTC
-	TRBJ1-2	TRBV3-1/TRBV3-2	-	CASSQRSKTKGPYGYTF	TGTGCCAGCAGCCAAAGGAGTAAGACGAAAGGTCCATATGGCTACACCTTC
TRBD2	TRBJ2-7	TRBV7-6	-	CASSLGVASGGSYEQYF	TGTGCCAGCAGCTTAGGGGTAGCGAGCGGGGGCTCCTACGAGCAGTACTTC
TRBD2	TRBJ2-1	TRBV18	-	CASSQVAGGQFF	TGTGCCAGCTCCCAGGTAGCGGGGGGTCAGTTCTTC
-	TRBJ2-1	TRBV7-9	-	CASSLAGGPQQFF	TGTGCCAGCAGCTTAGCGGGGGGGCCGCAGCAGTTCTTC
TRBD1	TRBJ1-2	TRBV5-1	few	CASSRTGDGGYTF	TGCGCCAGCAGCAGAACAGGGGACGGTGGCTACACCTTC
-	TRBJ2-7	TRBV6-5	-	CASIAEEEINEQYF	TGTGCCAGCATAGCCGAAGAAGAAATCAACGAGCAGTACTTC
-	TRBJ1-2	TRBV7-3	-	CASSLDGGLSYGYTF	TGTGCCAGCAGCTTAGATGGAGGCTTAAGCTATGGCTACACCTTC
TRBD1	TRBJ2-1	TRBV5-8	-	CASRRQGFSYNEQFF	TGTGCCAGCAGGCGACAGGGGTTCTCCTACAATGAGCAGTTCTTC
-	TRBJ1-2	TRBV5-4	-	CASSLVSGVGYTF	TGTGCCAGCAGCTTGGTTTCGGGGGTAGGCTACACCTTC
-	TRBJ1-2	TRBV11-2	-	CASSLRTNYGYTF	TGTGCCAGCAGCCTCAGGACTAACTATGGCTACACCTTC
-	TRBJ2-1	TRBV5-1	-	CASSLVGGPGSYNEQFF	TGCGCCAGCAGCTTGGTGGGGGGGCCCGGTTCCTACAATGAGCAGTTCTTC
TRBD1	TRBJ1-2	TRBV6-6	-	CASSYGQGIHGYTF	TGTGCCAGCAGTTACGGACAGGGGATCCATGGCTACACCTTC
-	TRBJ2-2	TRBV10-3	-	CAITGQSNTGELFF	TGTGCCATCACCGGACAGTCGAACACCGGGGAGCTGTTTTTT
-	TRBJ2-3	TRBV6-5	-	CASSYRRQERTDTQYF	TGTGCCAGCAGTTACCGGAGACAGGAAAGGACAGATACGCAGTATTTT
-	TRBJ1-6	TRBV4-1	-	CASSQEGPISPLHF	TGCGCCAGCAGCCAAGAGGGCCCCATTTCACCCCTCCACTTT
TRBD1	TRBJ2-7	TRBV12-3/TRBV12-4	-	CASSLRGGHEQYF	TGTGCCAGCAGTTTACGAGGGGGCCACGAGCAGTACTTC